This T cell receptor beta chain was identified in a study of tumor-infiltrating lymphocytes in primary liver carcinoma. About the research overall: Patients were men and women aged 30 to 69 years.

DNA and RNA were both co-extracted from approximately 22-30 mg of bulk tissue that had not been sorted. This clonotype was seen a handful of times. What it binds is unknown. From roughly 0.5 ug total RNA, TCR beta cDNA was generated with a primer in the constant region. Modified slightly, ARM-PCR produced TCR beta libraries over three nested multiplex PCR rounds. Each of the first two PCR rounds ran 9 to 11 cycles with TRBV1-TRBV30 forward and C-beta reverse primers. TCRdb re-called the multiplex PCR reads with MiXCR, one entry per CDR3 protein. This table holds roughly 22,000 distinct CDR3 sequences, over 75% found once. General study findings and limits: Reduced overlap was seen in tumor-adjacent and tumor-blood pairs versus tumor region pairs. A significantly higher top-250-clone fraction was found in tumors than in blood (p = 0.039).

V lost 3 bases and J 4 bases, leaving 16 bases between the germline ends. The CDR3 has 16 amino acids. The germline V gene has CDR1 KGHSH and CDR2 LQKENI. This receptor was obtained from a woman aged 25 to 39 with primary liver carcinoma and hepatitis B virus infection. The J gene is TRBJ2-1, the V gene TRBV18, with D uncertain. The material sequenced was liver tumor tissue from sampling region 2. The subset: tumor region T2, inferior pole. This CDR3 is CASSPPWSILYNEQFF. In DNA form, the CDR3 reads TGTGCCAGCTCACCGCCATGGAGCATACTGTACAATGAGCAGTTCTTC.